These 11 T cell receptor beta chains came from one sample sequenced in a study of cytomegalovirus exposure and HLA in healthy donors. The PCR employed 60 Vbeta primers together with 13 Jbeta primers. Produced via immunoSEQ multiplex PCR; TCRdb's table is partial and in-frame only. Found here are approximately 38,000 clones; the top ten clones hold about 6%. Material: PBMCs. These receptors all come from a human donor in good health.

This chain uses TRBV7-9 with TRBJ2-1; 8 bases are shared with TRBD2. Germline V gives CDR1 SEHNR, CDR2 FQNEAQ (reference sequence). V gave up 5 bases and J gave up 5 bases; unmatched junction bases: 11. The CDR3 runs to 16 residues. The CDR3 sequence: CASSHPYSGADNEQFF. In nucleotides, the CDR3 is TGTGCCAGCAGCCACCCGTATAGCGGGGCCGACAATGAGCAGTTCTTC.

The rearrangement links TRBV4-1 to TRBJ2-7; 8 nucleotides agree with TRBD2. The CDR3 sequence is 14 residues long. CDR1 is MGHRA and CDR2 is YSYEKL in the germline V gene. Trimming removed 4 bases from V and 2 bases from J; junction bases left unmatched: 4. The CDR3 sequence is CASSPSSGPYEQYF. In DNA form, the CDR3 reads TGCGCCAGCAGCCCTTCTAGCGGGCCCTACGAGCAGTACTTC.

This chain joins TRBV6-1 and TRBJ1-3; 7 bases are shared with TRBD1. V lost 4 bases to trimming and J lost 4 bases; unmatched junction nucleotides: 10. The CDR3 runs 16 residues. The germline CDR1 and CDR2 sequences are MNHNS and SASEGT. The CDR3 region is CASSVGGGASGNTIYF. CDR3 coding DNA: TGTGCCAGCAGTGTTGGAGGGGGCGCTTCCGGAAACACCATATATTTT.

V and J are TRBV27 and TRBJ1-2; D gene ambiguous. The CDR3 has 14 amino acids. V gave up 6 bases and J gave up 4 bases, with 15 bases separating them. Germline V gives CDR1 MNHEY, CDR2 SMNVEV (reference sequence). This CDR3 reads CASSPRGYSYGYTF. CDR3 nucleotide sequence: TGTGCCAGCAGCCCCCGCGGTTACTCCTATGGCTACACCTTC.

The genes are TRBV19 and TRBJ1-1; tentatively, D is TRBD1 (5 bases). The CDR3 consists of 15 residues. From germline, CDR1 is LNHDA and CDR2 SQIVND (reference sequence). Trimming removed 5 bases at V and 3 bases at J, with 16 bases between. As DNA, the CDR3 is TGTGCCAGTAGTCTCCCGTGGGGCACGGACACTGAAGCTTTCTTT. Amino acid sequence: CASSLPWGTDTEAFF.

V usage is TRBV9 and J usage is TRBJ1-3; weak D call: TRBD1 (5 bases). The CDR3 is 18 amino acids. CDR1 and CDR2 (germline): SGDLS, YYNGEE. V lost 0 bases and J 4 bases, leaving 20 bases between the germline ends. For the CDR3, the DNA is TGTGCCAGCAGCGTAGGGAAAGGGCTACTGGGGCCAGGAAACACCATATATTTT. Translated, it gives CASSVGKGLLGPGNTIYF.

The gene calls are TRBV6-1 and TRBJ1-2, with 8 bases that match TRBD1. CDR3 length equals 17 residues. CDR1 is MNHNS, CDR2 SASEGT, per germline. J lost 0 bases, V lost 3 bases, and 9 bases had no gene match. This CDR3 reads CASSDRDRLQANYGYTF. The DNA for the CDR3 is TGTGCCAGCAGTGACCGGGACAGGCTTCAAGCTAACTATGGCTACACCTTC.

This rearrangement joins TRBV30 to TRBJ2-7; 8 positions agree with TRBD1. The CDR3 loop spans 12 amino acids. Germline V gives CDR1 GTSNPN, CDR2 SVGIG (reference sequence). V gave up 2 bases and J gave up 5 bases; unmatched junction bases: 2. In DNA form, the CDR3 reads TGTGCCTGGAGTAAGGACAGGGACGAGCAGTACTTC. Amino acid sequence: CAWSKDRDEQYF. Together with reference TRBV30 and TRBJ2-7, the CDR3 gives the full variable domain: SQTIHQWPATLVQPVGSPLSLECTVEGTSNPNLYWYRQAAGRGLQLLFYSVGIGQISSEVPQNLSASRPQDRQFILSSKKLLLSDSGFYLCAWSKDRDEQYFGPGTRLTVT.

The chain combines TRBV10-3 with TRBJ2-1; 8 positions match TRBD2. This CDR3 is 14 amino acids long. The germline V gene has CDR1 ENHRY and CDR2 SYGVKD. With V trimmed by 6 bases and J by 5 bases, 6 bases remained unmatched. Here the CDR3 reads CAISRGGPNNEQFF. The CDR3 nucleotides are TGTGCCATCAGCCGCGGGGGGCCCAACAATGAGCAGTTCTTC.

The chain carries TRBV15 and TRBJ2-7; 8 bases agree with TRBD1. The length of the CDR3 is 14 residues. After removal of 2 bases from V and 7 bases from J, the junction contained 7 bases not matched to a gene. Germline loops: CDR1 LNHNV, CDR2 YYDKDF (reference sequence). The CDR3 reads CATSRKDRVDEQYF. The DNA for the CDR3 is TGTGCCACCAGCAGAAAGGACAGGGTTGATGAGCAGTACTTC.

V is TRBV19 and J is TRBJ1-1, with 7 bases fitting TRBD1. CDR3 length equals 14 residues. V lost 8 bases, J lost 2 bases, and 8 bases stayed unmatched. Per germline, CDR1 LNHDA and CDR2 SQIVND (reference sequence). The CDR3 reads CASEHRGSNTEAFF. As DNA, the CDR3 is TGTGCCAGTGAACACAGGGGTTCAAACACTGAAGCTTTCTTT.